This TCR beta chain originates from a study of CD8+CD57+ T cells in acquired aplastic anemia. About the study: Sorted CD4+ plus CD8+ cells gave DNA averaging about 3.2 ug. Overall study results and limits: For CD8+ Simpson's diversity, patients and controls showed no significant difference.

Using genomic DNA as the template, TCR beta VDJ and CDR3 profiling was carried out. TCRdb redid the calling of the reads with MiXCR, one entry per CDR3 protein. The table lists 180,000 or so distinct CDR3 sequences, approximately 48% of them singletons, with about 1.7% in the top ten. Ten or more counts support this clonotype. The antigen is undetermined. Patients sequenced had flow cytometry evidence of CD8+CD57+ cell expansion. Severe acquired aplastic anemia was the diagnosis recorded for all patients. Sampling of blood occurred while the patients had still received no therapy. The CDR3 contains 15 residues. V dropped 0 bases and J dropped 0 bases, with 9 bases sitting between them. CDR1 and CDR2 (germline): MNHEY, SVGEGT.

This sequence originates from a human donor with aplastic anemia. The sequenced sample was sorted CD4+, CD8+, or CD8+CD57+ T cells (not recorded which) from PBMCs. The rearrangement joins TRBV6-2 or TRBV6-3 to TRBJ2-7; D is unclear. The CDR3 coding sequence is TGTGCCAGCAGTTACTCCGAGACCAGCTCCTACGAGCAGTACTTC. It specifies CASSYSETSSYEQYF.